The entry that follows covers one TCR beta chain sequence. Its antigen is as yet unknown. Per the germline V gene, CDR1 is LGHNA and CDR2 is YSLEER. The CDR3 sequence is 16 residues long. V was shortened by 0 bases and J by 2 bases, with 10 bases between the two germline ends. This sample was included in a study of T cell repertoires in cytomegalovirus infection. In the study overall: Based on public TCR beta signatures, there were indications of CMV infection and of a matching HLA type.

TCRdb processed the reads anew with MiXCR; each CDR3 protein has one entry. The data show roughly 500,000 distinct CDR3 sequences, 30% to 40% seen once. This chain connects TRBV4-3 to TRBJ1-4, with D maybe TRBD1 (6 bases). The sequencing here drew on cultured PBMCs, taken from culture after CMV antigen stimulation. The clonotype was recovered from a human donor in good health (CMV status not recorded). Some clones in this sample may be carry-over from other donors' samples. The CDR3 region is CASSQDWGATNEKLFF. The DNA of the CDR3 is TGCGCCAGCAGCCAAGATTGGGGGGCGACTAATGAAAAACTGTTTTTT.